The present entry profiles one T cell receptor (beta chain) with its context. Its antigen is not known. Through Arm-PCR of CDR3 regions and iRepertoire HTBI primers, TCR beta libraries were built. TCRdb independently ran MiXCR on the multiplex PCR reads; one entry per CDR3 protein. The sample includes hundreds of thousands of distinct CDR3 sequences, around a fifth of them seen just once. Germline V CDR1 and CDR2: DFQATT, SNEGSKA (reference sequence). Trimming at V came to 7 bases and at J to 1 base, leaving 10 bases not matched to a gene. The CDR3 is 16 amino acids. This sample was taken from a study of regulatory T cells in long-lasting Graves disease. Study results and caveats: TRBV28, TRBJ1-2 and TRBJ2-5 were segments that persistent disease favored.

Time point described: persistent/refractory GD, antithyroid drugs over 5 years with positive TRAb. PBMC-extracted RNA yielded the TCR library. The receptor's source is a female donor with Graves disease. This sequence joins TRBV20-1 and TRBJ2-2, with 9 bases aligning to TRBD1. The material sequenced was peripheral blood mononuclear cells (PBMCs), taken when the disease was refractory, from a patient treated with antithyroid drugs. CDR3 protein: CSGRQGGGMNTGELFF. DNA for the CDR3: TGCAGTGGCCGACAGGGGGGAGGGATGAACACCGGGGAGCTGTTTTTT.